This is a list of T cell receptor beta chains from one sample in a study of PD-1 blockade in mismatch repair-deficient tumors. The data were produced by immunoSEQ multiplex PCR, yet TCRdb's version contains in-frame clones alone and is incomplete. The sample lists about 39,000 clones; approximately 88% were seen once. The source was PBMCs, collected around 38 weeks after starting pembrolizumab. The receptors were gathered from an adult with mismatch repair-deficient cancer. Each CDR3 is given with its conserved first and last residue. Each record gives: V gene, D gene, clone size, CDR3 length, J gene, CDR3 protein, CDR3 DNA. A D gene is named only where the DNA matches it firmly. Some rows mark clone size as missing; the rest say once, few, many or name a class of expanded clone.

TRBV6-1	TRBD2	.	13	TRBJ2-5	CASSGLAVQTQYF	TGTGCCAGCAGTGGACTAGCGGTGCAGACCCAGTACTTC
TRBV6-5	TRBD2	.	15	TRBJ2-1	CASSETSGYYNEQFF	TGTGCCAGCAGCGAGACTAGCGGCTACTACAATGAGCAGTTCTTC
TRBV7-2	TRBD1	.	15	TRBJ2-7	CASSLSAGQGYEQYF	TGTGCCAGCAGCTTAAGCGCGGGACAGGGCTACGAGCAGTACTTC
TRBV7-9	.	.	14	TRBJ1-2	CASSLIIAPVGQTF	TGTGCCAGCAGCTTAATCATTGCGCCAGTGGGACAAACCTTC
TRBV5-6	.	.	15	TRBJ1-3	CASSLDRRSGNTIYF	TGTGCCAGCAGCTTGGACAGGCGCTCTGGAAACACCATATATTTT
TRBV15	.	.	16	TRBJ1-2	CATSSPHVGGSYGYTF	TGTGCCACCAGCAGCCCCCACGTCGGTGGTTCCTATGGCTACACCTTC
TRBV5-1	TRBD1	.	15	TRBJ1-6	CASSLSGQGDSPLHF	TGCGCCAGCAGCTTGAGCGGACAGGGAGACTCACCCCTCCACTTT
TRBV28	.	few	12	TRBJ2-7	CASSSPAYEQYF	TGTGCCAGCAGTTCACCGGCCTACGAGCAGTACTTC
TRBV11-2	.	.	15	TRBJ1-4	CASSLGTGGGEKLFF	TGTGCCAGCAGCTTAGGGACTGGGGGCGGAGAAAAACTGTTTTTT
TRBV29-1	.	.	15	TRBJ1-5	CSVEEGGGGNQPQHF	TGCAGCGTTGAAGAGGGGGGTGGGGGCAATCAGCCCCAGCATTTT
TRBV30	.	.	13	TRBJ1-5	CAWSPRSDQPQHF	TGTGCCTGGAGTCCCCGTTCGGATCAGCCCCAGCATTTT
TRBV5-1	TRBD1	.	15	TRBJ1-4	CASSSAGTAIEKLFF	TGCGCCAGCAGCTCGGCCGGGACAGCTATTGAAAAACTGTTTTTT
TRBV28	TRBD1	.	12	TRBJ2-1	CASSAGTGAQFF	TGTGCCAGCAGTGCCGGGACAGGGGCGCAGTTCTTC
TRBV11-3	TRBD2	once	15	TRBJ2-3	CASSRLAGLTDTQYF	TGTGCCAGCAGCCGACTAGCGGGACTCACAGATACGCAGTATTTT
TRBV28	.	.	16	TRBJ2-7	CASSTGVDPSSYEQYF	TGTGCCAGCAGTACAGGAGTAGACCCTAGCTCCTACGAGCAGTACTTC
TRBV7-9	TRBD2	.	17	TRBJ2-2	CASSLAVSGRAPGELFF	TGTGCCAGCAGCTTGGCCGTTAGCGGGAGGGCCCCCGGGGAGCTGTTTTTT